This T cell receptor (beta chain) was observed in a study of blood T cell repertoires in COVID-19. Study-level information: Material from acute and convalescent COVID-19 was sourced from the United States, Italy and Spain. T cells, B-cell-depleted T cells, or PBMCs provided the cDNA or gDNA that served as material.

Per the original data handling: Nucleated cell counts were estimated from reference gene primer amplification. The method was immunoSEQ multiplex PCR; TCRdb's version includes in-frame clones alone and lacks a portion of them. That table supplies the V and J calls and clone size; D and trimming were determined from the DNA. The sample lists about 190,000 clones, roughly 73% seen once, with approximately 2.9% in the top ten. CDR3 length equals 15 residues. With V trimmed by 3 bases and J by 3 bases, 2 bases remained unmatched. Germline CDR1 KGHDR, CDR2 SFDVKD. The clonotype originates from a woman older than 75 with active or convalescent COVID-19. The chain recombines TRBV24-1 with TRBJ1-5, with TRBD1 identical over 9 bases. The sequencing sample was made of peripheral blood. CDR3: CATSDGQGFNQPQHF. CDR3 in DNA: TGTGCCACCAGTGATGGACAGGGGTTCAATCAGCCCCAGCATTTT.